The 16 T cell receptor beta chains in this list originate from one sample, sequenced in a study of metastatic and nonmetastatic thyroid tumors. No patient had received any treatment before thyroid surgery. TCRdb reassembled clones from the PCR reads with MiXCR. Found here are roughly 14,000 clones, 3.5% to 4.5% of them singletons; the top ten hold 20% to 30%. Input material: tumor tissue. The receptors were sampled from a female donor with papillary thyroid cancer or a benign thyroid nodule (not recorded which). Some clones in this sample may be carry-over from other donors' samples.

This clone was seen a handful of times. The CDR3 here is CASSEWVGSDRYEQYF. The CDR3 DNA reads TGTGCCAGCAGTGAATGGGTGGGAAGTGACCGTTACGAGCAGTACTTC. The chain couples TRBV6-1 to TRBJ2-7; D gene ambiguous. V was clipped by 2 bases and J by 4 bases, with 18 bases between them. Germline assignment: CDR1 MNHNS and CDR2 SASEGT. This CDR3 spans 16 amino acids.

This clone was recorded at least ten times. The J gene is TRBJ1-2, the V gene TRBV18; D call uncertain. Germline-derived CDR1 and CDR2 are KGHSH and LQKENI. V gave up 3 bases and J gave up 8 bases, with 13 bases separating them. The CDR3 runs to 13 residues. Written as DNA, the CDR3 is TGTGCCAGCTCACCCCCGCTATCGGAGGGCTACACCTTC. Its translation: CASSPPLSEGYTF.

The V and J genes are TRBV6-4 and TRBJ1-2, with D hard to call. V lost 3 bases and J lost 7, with 3 bases in between. Germline V gives CDR1 MRHNA, CDR2 SNTAGT. This CDR3 is 10 amino acids long. CDR3 coding DNA: TGTGCCAGCAGTGAGGGTGGCTACACCTTC. Residues: CASSEGGYTF.

This clone was counted only a few times. The CDR3: CASSRGWGADEQYF. The DNA of the CDR3 is TGTGCCAGCAGTCGGGGGTGGGGGGCGGACGAGCAGTACTTC. The rearrangement joins TRBV6-1 to TRBJ2-7; D tentatively reads TRBD1 or TRBD2 (6 bases each). V gave up 5 bases and J gave up 5 bases, with 16 bases separating them. The CDR3 extends over 14 amino acids. The germline CDR1 and CDR2 sequences are MNHNS and SASEGT.

This clone came up many times. The J gene is TRBJ2-1, the V gene TRBV6-2 or TRBV6-3, with TRBD2 identical over 8 bases. Germline loops: CDR1 MNHEY, CDR2 SVGEGT. The ends lost 2 bases at V and 4 bases at J; junction bases unmatched: 4. The CDR3 has 15 residues. The CDR3 DNA follows: TGTGCCAGCAGTTACGAGCTAGCGGGTTACAATGAGCAGTTCTTC. Residues: CASSYELAGYNEQFF.

This clone was observed a few times. One end of the junction fails to match germline, which may point to a read error. The chain employs TRBV4-1 and TRBJ1-2; no clear D. The CDR3 has 14 amino acids. CDR1 and CDR2 from the germline V gene are MGHRA and YSYEKL. DNA of the CDR3: TGCGCCAGCAGCCAAGAGCAGATTAGCTATGGCTGCACCTTC. This gives the protein CASSQEQISYGCTF.

The sample holds a few counts of this clone. This sequence joins TRBV27 and TRBJ1-2; a possible D gene is TRBD1 (6 bases). Trimming cost V 5 bases and J 7 bases, with 17 bases left between them. The CDR3 length is 14 residues. The germline CDR1 and CDR2 sequences are MNHEY and SMNVEV (reference sequence). The CDR3 nucleotides read TGTGCCAGCAGTCGACCAGGGGAAGTGGGTGGCTACACCTTC. Translation gives CASSRPGEVGGYTF.

This clone was found many times. The J gene is TRBJ2-5, the V gene TRBV2; 9 bases fit TRBD1. Germline V gene lookup returns CDR1 SNHLY and CDR2 FYNNEI. This CDR3 is 15 amino acids long. V lost 6 bases and J lost 4; bases outside the gene matches: 9. DNA for the CDR3: TGTGCCAGCAGAGTTAACAGGGGGCAGGGAGAGACCCAGTACTTC. Translated, it gives CASRVNRGQGETQYF. The full variable domain, in which reference TRBV2 and TRBJ2-5 provide the parts outside the CDR3, is EPEVTQTPSHQVTQMGQEVILRCVPISNHLYFYWYRQILGQKVEFLVSFYNNEISEKSEIFDDQFSVERPDGSNFTLKIRSTKLEDSAMYFCASRVNRGQGETQYFGPGTRLLVL.

This clone was picked up many times. The CDR3 DNA follows: TGTGCCAGCAGCTGGAACAGGTACACAGATACGCAGTATTTT. This translates into CASSWNRYTDTQYF. The J gene is TRBJ2-3, the V gene TRBV14, with D maybe TRBD1 (5 bases). CDR3 length: 14 residues. Germline V CDR1 and CDR2: SGHDN, FVKESK. V was pared by 5 bases and J by 2 bases, with 11 bases between.

The rearrangement links TRBV2 to TRBJ1-6, with D possibly TRBD1 on 6 matching bases. This CDR3 is 15 amino acids long. The germline V and J ends were trimmed by 3 bases and 7 bases, with 13 bases remaining between them. The germline CDR1 and CDR2 sequences are SNHLY and FYNNEI. CDR3 in DNA: TGTGCCAGCAGTGAGGAGGACAGCCTCAATTCACCCCTCCACTTT. Residues: CASSEEDSLNSPLHF.

By share of the sample, this clone is medium-sized (0.01 to 0.1%). The chain couples TRBV20-1 to TRBJ2-7; 7 bases line up with TRBD1. This CDR3 contains 15 residues. CDR1 is DFQATT and CDR2 is SNEGSKA in the germline V gene (reference sequence). After removal of 0 bases from V and 3 bases from J, the junction contained 8 bases not matched to a gene. The CDR3 region has the DNA TGCAGTGCTAGAGATGGCCAGGGGGTTATCTACGAGCAGTACTTC. It encodes CSARDGQGVIYEQYF.

This clone occurred a few times. Germline is not matched at one junction end, which may reflect a read error. The rearrangement links TRBV27 to TRBJ1-2; D is perhaps TRBD1 (6 bases). The CDR3 is 13 amino acids. The germline V gene has CDR1 MNHEY and CDR2 SMNVEV (reference sequence). The CDR3 DNA reads TGTACCAGCAGTAAAGGGGGATTCAATGGCTACACCTTC. Its translation: CTSSKGGFNGYTF.

Here the CDR3 DNA reads TGTGCCAGCAGCTTAAGACTAGTTGACACCGGGGAGCTGTTTTTT. The encoded protein is CASSLRLVDTGELFF. The chain combines TRBV7-9 with TRBJ2-2; tentative D call: TRBD2 (6 bases). The germline CDR1 and CDR2 sequences are SEHNR and FQNEAQ (reference sequence). The V end lost 2 bases, the J end lost 3 bases, and 10 bases lay between the germline ends. This CDR3 is built from 15 residues.

A few counts support this clone. The chain uses TRBV6-1 and TRBJ2-2, with 7 bases fitting TRBD1. Germline V gives CDR1 MNHNS, CDR2 SASEGT. The CDR3 is 15 residues long. J gave up 0 bases and V 7 bases, and 5 bases lay outside the gene matches. The CDR3 sequence is CASTRDSSNTGELFF. In DNA form, the CDR3 reads TGTGCCAGCACCCGGGACAGCTCGAACACCGGGGAGCTGTTTTTT.

This clone has just a few counts. Other DNA sequences from this sample encode an identical CDR3 as well. The CDR3 reads CASSFGGVDTGELFF. CDR3 coding DNA: TGTGCCAGCAGTTTTGGGGGGGTAGACACCGGGGAGCTGTTTTTT. The chain is built from TRBV28 and TRBJ2-2; 7 bases are shared with TRBD2. Germline V CDR1 and CDR2: MDHEN, SYDVKM. V lost 3 bases to trimming and J lost 3 bases; unmatched junction nucleotides: 4. This CDR3 comprises 15 residues.

V is TRBV20-1 and J is TRBJ2-1; D is possibly TRBD2 (6 bases). Germline V CDR1 and CDR2: DFQATT, SNEGSKA (reference sequence). V was cut by 3 bases and J by 8 bases, with 14 bases left in between. This CDR3 has 13 residues. The DNA for the CDR3 is TGCAGTGCTAGCGGGAGAGGGGTCTATGAGCAGTTCTTC. Translated: CSASGRGVYEQFF.